The present T cell receptor beta chain was sequenced within a study of CD8+CD57+ T cells in acquired aplastic anemia. The V end was cut by 4 bases, the J end by 1 base, with 22 bases between. The CDR3 totals 18 residues. Germline V CDR1 and CDR2: SEHNR, FQNEAQ (reference sequence). Genomic DNA provided the template from which TCR beta VDJ and CDR3 profiles were obtained. TCRdb itself ran the reads through MiXCR, one entry per CDR3 protein. The table records 150,000 to 200,000 distinct CDR3 sequences, less than 65% of them present only once. The J gene is TRBJ2-5, the V gene TRBV7-9, with a weak D call TRBD1 (5 bases). The clonotype comes from a human donor with severe aplastic anemia or a healthy control (not recorded which). The sequenced sample consisted of sorted CD4+, CD8+, or CD8+CD57+ T cells (not recorded which) from PBMCs. CDR3 DNA: TGTGCCAGCAGCTCCGGCCACCTAGGGGCCTGGGTCCAAGAGACCCAGTACTTC. It codes for CASSSGHLGAWVQETQYF. Full variable domain (outside the CDR3, taken from reference TRBV7-9 and TRBJ2-5): DTGVSQNPRHKITKRGQNVTFRCDPISEHNRLYWYRQTLGQGPEFLTYFQNEAQLEKSRLLSDRFSAERPKGSFSTLEIQRTEQGDSAMYLCASSSGHLGAWVQETQYFGPGTRLLVL.